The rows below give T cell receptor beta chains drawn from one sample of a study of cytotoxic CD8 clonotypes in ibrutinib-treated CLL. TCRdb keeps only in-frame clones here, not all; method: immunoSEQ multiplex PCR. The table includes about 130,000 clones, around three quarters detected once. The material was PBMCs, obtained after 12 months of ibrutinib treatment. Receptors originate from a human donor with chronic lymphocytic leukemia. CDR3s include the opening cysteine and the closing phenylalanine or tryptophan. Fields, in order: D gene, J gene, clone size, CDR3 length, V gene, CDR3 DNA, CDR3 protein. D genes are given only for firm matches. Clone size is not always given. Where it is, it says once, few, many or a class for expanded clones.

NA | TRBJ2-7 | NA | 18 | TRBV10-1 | TGCGCCACCAACCTTAAGGACCGGGGACCCTGGGGTACCTACGAGCAGTACTTC | CATNLKDRGPWGTYEQYF
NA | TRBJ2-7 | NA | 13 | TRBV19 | TGTGCCAGTAGTGTCGCGAGCTCCTACGAGCAGTACTTC | CASSVASSYEQYF
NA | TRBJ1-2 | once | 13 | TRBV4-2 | TGTGCCAGCAGCCCGAGACAAACATATGGCTACACCTTC | CASSPRQTYGYTF
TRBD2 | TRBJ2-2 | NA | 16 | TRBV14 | TGTGCCAGCAGCCAAGATTGGGTAGCGGGCACCGGGGAGCTGTTTTTT | CASSQDWVAGTGELFF
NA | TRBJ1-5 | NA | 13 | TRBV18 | TGTGCCAGCTCACCGGGGGGGGATCAGCCCCAGCATTTT | CASSPGGDQPQHF
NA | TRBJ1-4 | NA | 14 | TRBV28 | TGTGCCAGCAGTTTATGGGGGGCCAGGGAAAAACTGTTTTTT | CASSLWGAREKLFF
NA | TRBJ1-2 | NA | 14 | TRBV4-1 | TGCGCCAGCAGCCTTTACGGGACAAGGACTGGCTACACCTTC | CASSLYGTRTGYTF
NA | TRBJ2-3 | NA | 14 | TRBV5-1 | TGCGCCAGCAGCTCGGTCGAGGAGGCAGATACGCAGTATTTT | CASSSVEEADTQYF
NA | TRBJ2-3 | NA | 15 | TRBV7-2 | TGTGCCAGCAGCTTAGGTAATAGCGGCACAGATACGCAGTATTTT | CASSLGNSGTDTQYF
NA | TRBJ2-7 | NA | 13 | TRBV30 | TGTGCCTGGAGTGTAAAGGGGGCCTACGAGCAGTACTTC | CAWSVKGAYEQYF
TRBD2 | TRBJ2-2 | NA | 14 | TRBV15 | TGTGCCACCAGCAGAGCGGGAGGGGGCGGGGAGCTGTTTTTT | CATSRAGGGGELFF
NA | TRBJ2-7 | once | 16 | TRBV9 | TGTGCCAGCAGCGTAGATGGGTCGGGCAGGGTGTACGAGCAGTACTTC | CASSVDGSGRVYEQYF
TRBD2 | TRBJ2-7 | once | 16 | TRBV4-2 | TGTGCCAGCAGCCAGATCCAGGGACTAGCGGACTACGAGCAGTACTTC | CASSQIQGLADYEQYF
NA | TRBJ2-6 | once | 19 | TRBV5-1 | TGCGCCAGCAGCTTGTTCGGTCAGGGCACCTCCTCTGGGGCCAACGTCCTGACTTTC | CASSLFGQGTSSGANVLTF
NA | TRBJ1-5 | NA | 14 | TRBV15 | TGTGCCACCAGCAGAGGGACAGAAAATCAGCCCCAGCATTTT | CATSRGTENQPQHF
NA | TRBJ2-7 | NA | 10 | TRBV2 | TGTGCCAGCAGTGACCGGGGGCAGTACTTC | CASSDRGQYF
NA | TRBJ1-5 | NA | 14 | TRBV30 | TGTGCCTGGAGCCTCGGGACATATCATCAGCCCCAGCATTTT | CAWSLGTYHQPQHF
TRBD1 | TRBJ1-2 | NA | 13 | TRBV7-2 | TGTGCCAGCAGCTGGGACAGGGAACGAGGCTACACCTTC | CASSWDRERGYTF
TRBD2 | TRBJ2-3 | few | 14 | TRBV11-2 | TGTGCCAGCCAAGCGACTAGCGGGGCAGATACGCAGTATTTT | CASQATSGADTQYF
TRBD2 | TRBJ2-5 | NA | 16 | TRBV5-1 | TGCGCCAGCAGCACGGGACTAGCGGGAGCCCAAGAGACCCAGTACTTC | CASSTGLAGAQETQYF
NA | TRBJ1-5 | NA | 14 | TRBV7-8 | TGTGCCAGCAGTTTATGGGGGAGCAATCAGCCCCAGCATTTT | CASSLWGSNQPQHF